The T cell receptor (beta chain) under discussion was sequenced for a study of cytomegalovirus exposure and HLA in healthy donors (dated by TCRdb to about 2017). At the level of the whole study: In an earlier analysis of 550 to 750 of the donors, around 300 Gb of sequence data and 120 million or so unique TCR beta sequences from roughly 200 million T cells were reported. About 280 gigabases of sequencing data and roughly 80 million unique TCR sequences made up an early release that covered about 640 HLA-typed donors. Of the approximately 400 genotyped donors, roughly 76% were placed in the genetic ancestry cluster associated with self-reported Caucasian donors. The study was designed to test whether signatures of past pathogen exposure could be identified by cataloging public T cell receptors. The study profiled the T cell repertoires of hundreds of subjects by immunosequencing and related them to cytomegalovirus serostatus. A separate validation cohort of about 110 different subjects was used in addition to the approximately 610-subject first cohort. The study combined high-throughput TCR immunosequencing, statistical association of individual TCRs with disease status, and machine learning to predict cytomegalovirus infection status. A later analysis re-examined previously published TCR beta repertoires from around 670 donors and added high-resolution HLA genotyping to investigate patterns of TCR occurrence. Rather than drawing on any new phenotypic data, the later analysis identified candidate immune exposures from TCR beta sequences and the way those sequences occurred across donors. An earlier analysis of about 600 of the donors used high-throughput TCR beta sequencing to judge whether each TCR beta V gene segment behaved as functional or pseudogenic. Alongside the repertoire data, information on donor age, sex, ethnicity and CMV serostatus was compiled. A later genetic analysis took genome-wide SNP genotypes for about 65% of the roughly 670 donors and used that subset as a discovery cohort. All discovery cohort repertoires had been generated using a single sequencing platform. HLA typing included class I and class II loci at four-digit resolution. Typing coverage differed by locus: A, B, C, DRB1 and DQB1 were typed in about 620-640 donors, DQA1 in 522, DPA1 in some 610, and DPB1 in 400 to 490. Because of strong linkage in the cohort, roughly five DR-DQ haplotypes were treated as single units for association and clustering. On average, around 240,000 unique TCR beta nucleotide sequences were sequenced per donor among 398 genotyped donors of the cohort, with about 19% of those sequences being non-productive. The paper as a whole reports these results and caveats: Linkage disequilibrium might explain the correlated functional status among segregating V segments, but an unknown experimental factor could not be ruled out. An earlier analysis of some 590 of the donors showed that most TCR beta V segments appeared in productive rearrangements either about 87% or about 30% of the time, which broadly matched IMGT annotations. The presence/absence analyses assumed that sequencing depth was roughly uniform across donors, and that assumption may not be true. A few of the identified cytomegalovirus-associated TCR beta chains were confirmed in vitro to be specific for cytomegalovirus antigens. The authors suggested that the approach could potentially be extended to other disease states and immunological phenotypes. HLA typing was unavailable for some donors at each locus, so association tests used only the typed subset. According to a later analysis, parvovirus B19, influenza, CMV and Epstein-Barr virus appeared linked to several top co-occurrence clusters. A later analysis found that HLA-associated TCR beta chains were more clonally expanded and had lower generation probabilities than equally common non-associated chains. Some IMGT-functional V segments, including TRBV6-2 and TRBV6-3, could not be told apart with the 87-base-pair reads, so those segments were excluded. The only immune exposure information available for the cohort was CMV serostatus. Specific HLA alleles were associated with roughly 16,000 TCR beta sequences at a false discovery rate of 0.05 in a later analysis. A group of highly shared sequence variants was considered likely to be a technical artifact of the sequencing pipeline. A later genetic analysis reported fewer N-insertions in productive TCRs among donors in an Asian-associated ancestry cluster than the roughly 720-donor mean. According to a later analysis, most CMV-associated TCR beta chains appeared to be HLA-restricted, and the HLA associations seemed to be driven largely by CMV exposure. Most TCR sequences were observed very rarely across donors, whereas some public TCRs were present in many individuals. Because counts were too low, roughly 16 rarely observed V segments, including chromosome 9 orphons, were excluded from the earlier analysis of some 590 of the donors. The study gave a list of 150 to 200 TCR beta chains associated with cytomegalovirus. In this cohort, only TCR beta chains were sequenced, and detectable features were limited by the absence of alpha or paired-chain data. A later analysis found that TCR association rates varied across HLA loci, with DRB1 alleles showing the most associated TCRs and HLA-C alleles the fewest. A further reported finding was that TCR beta sequences accurately predicted the HLA-A and HLA-B alleles for most subjects in the first cohort. The classifier was reported to diagnose cytomegalovirus status with high specificity and sensitivity in both the original cohort and the validation cohort. A later genetic analysis associated a missense DCLRE1C variant with V-gene and J-gene trimming of TCR beta chains, and an independent cohort replicated the association. When HLA alleles, especially DR and DQ, strongly co-occurred, TCR associations were difficult to assign to individual alleles.

Receptors were amplified or captured by the immunoSEQ multiplex PCR assay. For the multiplex PCR, a mixture combining 60 forward primers for TCR Vbeta segments and 13 reverse primers for TCR Jbeta segments was used. The CDR3 region of rearranged TCR beta genes was amplified from genomic DNA by a multiplex PCR assay. On the Illumina HiSeq System, the amplified TCR beta libraries were sequenced as 87-base-pair reads. Under the source paper's analysis protocol: Across the 670 or so repertoires, a later analysis counted tens of millions of unique TCR beta chains, around 10 million of which were shared by at least two donors. To remove PCR and sequencing errors, raw reads were error-corrected and collapsed into unique sequences using a nearest-neighbor algorithm that merged closely related sequences. CDR3 sequences were aligned to IMGT reference sequences to assign V, D and J gene segments. For a sequence to be retained, a match of at least six nucleotides to both a V gene segment and a J gene segment was required. A rearrangement was called productive if the CDR3 had no stop codons and remained in frame with V and J, and every other rearrangement was called non-productive. Following IMGT convention, CDR3 was defined as the stretch from the second conserved V-encoded cysteine to the conserved J-encoded phenylalanine. In an earlier analysis of around 570 of the donors, sequences lacking an unambiguous match to a single V gene segment were excluded. In an earlier analysis of 450 to 750 of the donors, a V segment was called functional when productive rearrangements were above 56.7%, and segregating when the standard deviation between donors exceeded 5%. A statistical classification framework was built to diagnose cytomegalovirus status from the catalog of TCR beta chain sequences. In a later analysis, V and J genes were assigned by comparing TCR nucleotide sequences against IMGT/GENE-DB human TR gene sequences. The TCRdist pipeline was used in a later analysis to assign CDR3 sequences and most-parsimonious VDJ recombination scenarios. In a later analysis, every TCR beta chain was defined by the combination of its CDR3 amino acid sequence and its V-gene family, and reads without a unique V-gene family were dropped. A later analysis removed 450 to 600 highly shared, low-generation-probability nucleotide sequences to deal with suspected cross-contamination and a sequencing artifact. In a later analysis, a clonal expansion index was calculated for each public chain from normalized within-repertoire ranks of inferred template counts. In a later analysis, generation probabilities were computed using a VDJ recombination model fitted to out-of-frame rearrangements, and the results were checked against IGoR. A later analysis scored TCR-TCR, TCR-HLA and TCR-CMV co-occurrence with hypergeometric tests, applying a repertoire-size bias correction to TCR pairs. A later analysis estimated false discovery rates by permuting HLA or CMV assignments 20 times. A later analysis grouped co-occurring TCRs with DBSCAN, adding TCRdist sequence similarity when clustering within HLA-allele-positive subsets. Repertoires with fewer than 30,000 or more than 120,000 public chains were left out of co-occurrence clustering, as were about 5 repertoires with anomalous nucleotide sharing. Here the immuneACCESS table is served through TCRdb, limited to in-frame sequences with V and J called. Missing clones are a known gap in these copies; in checked studies unresolved V genes cover under half, and the rest lacks a known reason. That table furnishes V, J and clone size, whereas the DNA furnished D and trimming. The sample table holds 100,000 to 150,000 clones, of which 60% to 85% were seen once. The ten largest clones represent less than 2% of the sample.

The cohort was made up of 500 to 800 healthy bone marrow donors. At the time of sampling, all cohort members were nominally healthy, though unrecorded immune exposures were likely present. The donor was CMV seronegative and was included in the group of 352 seronegative cohort members. Every donor gave a peripheral blood sample, and the peripheral blood mononuclear cells from that sample were used for TCR beta sequencing. The Qiagen DNeasy Blood Extraction Kit was used to extract genomic DNA from the blood cell samples. With respect to this clone: The target of this receptor is not known. One base away there is no much larger clone; base qualities are not given.

The cysteine opens and the phenylalanine closes a CDR3 of 14 amino acids. Only the CDR3 part of the read is kept: 42 bases, read in frame from the first base. According to the germline V gene (reference sequence), CDR1 reads LNHDA and CDR2 reads SQIVND. V has 6 bases trimmed and J has 3 bases trimmed; junction bases matching no gene number 7. The chain joins TRBV19 to TRBJ2-7; 8 of the junction bases match TRBD2. The receptor was isolated from a woman aged 40 to 49 in good health and CMV-seronegative. Sequencing input: PBMCs. The CDR3 amino acid sequence is: CASSNSGGDYEQYF. The DNA is as follows: TGTGCCAGTAGCAACTCCGGGGGGGACTACGAGCAGTACTTC.